This T cell receptor beta chain was sequenced in a study of blood T cell repertoires in COVID-19. TCRdb's table, derived via immunoSEQ multiplex PCR, lists solely in-frame clones and lacks some. The sample contains roughly 38,000 clones, approximately 93% of which appear only once. V shed 0 bases and J 5 bases; nucleotides not matched to a gene: 5. This CDR3 is 16 amino acids long. The V gene's germline CDR1 is SGHAT and CDR2 FQDESV (reference sequence). The source material was peripheral blood. This sequence was found in a man between 45 and 60 years old with active COVID-19. V usage is TRBV11-1 and J usage is TRBJ2-3, with 10 nucleotides matching TRBD1. CDR3 in DNA: TGTGCCAGCAGCTTAGCGGGGACAGGGGTGGGAGATACGCAGTATTTT. Amino acid sequence: CASSLAGTGVGDTQYF.